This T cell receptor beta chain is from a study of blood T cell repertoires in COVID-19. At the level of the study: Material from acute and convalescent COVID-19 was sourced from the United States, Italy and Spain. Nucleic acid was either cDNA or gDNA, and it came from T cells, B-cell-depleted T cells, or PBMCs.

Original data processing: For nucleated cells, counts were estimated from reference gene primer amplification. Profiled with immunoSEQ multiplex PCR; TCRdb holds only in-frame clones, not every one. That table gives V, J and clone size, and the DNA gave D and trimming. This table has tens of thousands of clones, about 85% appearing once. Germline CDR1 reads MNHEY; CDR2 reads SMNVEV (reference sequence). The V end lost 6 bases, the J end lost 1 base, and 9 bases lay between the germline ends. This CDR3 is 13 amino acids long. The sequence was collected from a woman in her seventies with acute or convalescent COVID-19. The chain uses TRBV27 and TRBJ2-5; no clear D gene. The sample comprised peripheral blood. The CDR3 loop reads CASRSGFQETQYF. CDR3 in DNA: TGTGCCAGCAGATCAGGTTTCCAAGAGACCCAGTACTTC.